These 27 T cell receptor beta chains were all obtained from the same sample, sequenced in a study of T cell changes during pregnancy in multiple sclerosis. Profiling relied on immunoSEQ multiplex PCR, and the TCRdb table lists in-frame clones only, not all of them. The sample has 95,000 to 150,000 clones; approximately 93% are singletons. The sequenced sample was peripheral blood, obtained before pregnancy. The receptors shown here come from a female donor with multiple sclerosis, enrolled in a pregnancy study.

The rearrangement joins TRBV27 to TRBJ1-2; 7 nucleotides line up with TRBD1. The J segment lost 4 bases and the V segment lost 7 bases, leaving 9 bases of the junction unmatched. Germline loops: CDR1 MNHEY, CDR2 SMNVEV (reference sequence). The CDR3 consists of 14 residues. CDR3 in DNA: TGTGCCAGCAAGCGACAGGGCGGGACCTATGGCTACACCTTC. Protein: CASKRQGGTYGYTF.

The rearrangement links TRBV5-1 to TRBJ2-7; tentatively, D is TRBD1 (5 bases). Trimming cost V 0 bases and J 8 bases, with 12 bases left between them. CDR3 length: 13 amino acids. From germline, CDR1 is SGHRS and CDR2 YFSETQ. CDR3 bases: TGCGCCAGCAGCTTGGACGTACAGGAAAAGCAGTACTTC. Its protein is CASSLDVQEKQYF.

V and J are TRBV28 and TRBJ2-2; no clear D gene. This CDR3 comprises 14 residues. CDR1 is MDHEN, CDR2 SYDVKM, per germline. With 6 bases removed from V and 5 bases from J, the gap between germline ends came to 13 bases. CDR3 DNA: TGTGCCAGCAGACGCCTTCTTCGGACCGGGGAGCTGTTTTTT. This translates into CASRRLLRTGELFF. Variable domain in full (rest from reference TRBV28 and TRBJ2-2): DVKVTQSSRYLVKRTGEKVFLECVQDMDHENMFWYRQDPGLGLRLIYFSYDVKMKEKGDIPEGYSVSREKKERFSLILESASTNQTSMYLCASRRLLRTGELFFGEGSRLTVL.

The chain employs TRBV6-5 and TRBJ1-5, with a possible D match to TRBD1 (5 bases). Per germline, CDR1 MNHEY and CDR2 SVGAGI. CDR3 size: 15 residues. V was clipped by 5 bases and J by 1 base, with 12 bases between them. The CDR3 here is CASSAAGPSNQPQHF. The CDR3 region has the DNA TGTGCCAGCAGTGCCGCGGGACCGAGCAATCAGCCCCAGCATTTT.

The CDR3 DNA sequence: TGTGCCAGCAGTTACGGAGCGGGAGGGCACAGAGATACGCAGTATTTT. This codes for CASSYGAGGHRDTQYF. The gene calls are TRBV6-5 and TRBJ2-3; 10 bases map to TRBD2. The CDR3 is 16 residues long. V shed 2 bases and J 5 bases; nucleotides not matched to a gene: 7. Germline V gives CDR1 MNHEY, CDR2 SVGAGI.

The J gene is TRBJ2-1, the V gene TRBV9; 12 bases fit TRBD2. With V trimmed by 0 bases and J by 5 bases, 3 bases remained unmatched. CDR3 size: 16 residues. Germline V CDR1 and CDR2: SGDLS, YYNGEE. This chain's CDR3 is CASSVGLAGGNNEQFF. The CDR3 nucleotides are TGTGCCAGCAGCGTAGGGCTAGCGGGGGGGAACAATGAGCAGTTCTTC.

This sequence joins TRBV2 and TRBJ1-3; TRBD1 matches 7 bases. The V and J ends lost 6 bases and 0 bases, in that order; junction bases with no gene match: 8. The CDR3 runs to 16 residues. CDR1 is SNHLY and CDR2 is FYNNEI in the germline V gene. In nucleotides, the CDR3 is TGTGCCAGCAGCGTGGGACAGCCTTACTCTGGAAACACCATATATTTT. As protein: CASSVGQPYSGNTIYF.

About this clone itself: The junction differs from germline at one of its ends, possibly a read error. This CDR3 reads CASSSAGGKNF. Here the CDR3 DNA reads TGCGCCAGCAGCTCAGCGGGGGGGAAAAACTTC. This chain uses TRBV5-1 with TRBJ2-5, with 10 bases that match TRBD2. The CDR3 contains 11 residues. CDR1 and CDR2 from the germline V gene are SGHRS and YFSETQ.

The genes are TRBV6-1 and TRBJ2-7; 10 bases align to TRBD1. Germline CDR1 MNHNS, CDR2 SASEGT. The CDR3 runs to 15 residues. V shed 2 bases and J 0 bases; nucleotides not matched to a gene: 1. The CDR3 DNA follows: TGTGCCAGCAGTGAACGGACAGGGGGCTCCTACGAGCAGTACTTC. This gives the protein CASSERTGGSYEQYF.

The chain's CDR3 is CASSLLEGMNTEAFF. The CDR3 bases are TGCGCCAGCAGCCTCCTTGAGGGCATGAACACTGAAGCTTTCTTT. The J gene is TRBJ1-1, the V gene TRBV5-1; D ambiguous. This CDR3 region has 15 residues. Germline CDR1 and CDR2: SGHRS and YFSETQ. The V end was cut by 4 bases, the J end by 0 bases, with 13 bases between. The variable domain in full, completed from reference TRBV5-1 and TRBJ1-1, reads KAGVTQTPRYLIKTRGQQVTLSCSPISGHRSVSWYQQTPGQGLQFLFEYFSETQRNKGNFPGRFSGRQFSNSRSEMNVSTLELGDSALYLCASSLLEGMNTEAFFGQGTRLTVV.

The genes are TRBV6-5 and TRBJ2-2; D ambiguous. Germline-derived CDR1 and CDR2 are MNHEY and SVGAGI. With 2 bases removed from V and 3 bases from J, the gap between germline ends came to 4 bases. The CDR3 has 13 amino acids. The CDR3 reads CASSYHYTGELFF. The CDR3, as DNA: TGTGCCAGCAGTTACCACTACACCGGGGAGCTGTTTTTT.

This rearrangement joins TRBV4-1 to TRBJ1-5; no firm D call. This CDR3 region has 14 residues. V dropped 4 bases and J dropped 1 base, with 8 bases sitting between them. Per the germline V gene, CDR1 is MGHRA and CDR2 is YSYEKL. The CDR3 nucleotides are TGCGCCAGCAGCCCCCGACAAAGCAATCAGCCCCAGCATTTT. Translated, it gives CASSPRQSNQPQHF.

This chain uses TRBV30 with TRBJ1-2; D possibly corresponds to TRBD1 (5 bases). Trimming removed 0 bases from V and 8 bases from J, with 10 bases in between. The CDR3 runs 12 residues. Looked up from germline, CDR1 is GTSNPN and CDR2 is SVGIG (reference sequence). This CDR3 reads CAWSVRGGGYTF. In nucleotides, the CDR3 is TGTGCCTGGAGTGTACGGGGGGGAGGCTACACCTTC. The full variable domain, completed using reference TRBV30 and TRBJ1-2, is SQTIHQWPATLVQPVGSPLSLECTVEGTSNPNLYWYRQAAGRGLQLLFYSVGIGQISSEVPQNLSASRPQDRQFILSSKKLLLSDSGFYLCAWSVRGGGYTFGSGTRLTVV.

This clone occurred a few times. The chain recombines TRBV5-1 with TRBJ2-7; D is unresolved. V lost 4 bases, J lost 4 bases, and 12 bases lay in between. The CDR3 has 13 amino acids. CDR1 is SGHRS, CDR2 YFSETQ, per germline. In DNA form, the CDR3 reads TGCGCCAGCAGCATCCACTCCGCATACGAGCAGTACTTC. Translation gives CASSIHSAYEQYF.

This chain uses TRBV2 with TRBJ2-1; the match to TRBD2 covers 11 bases. This CDR3 is built from 20 residues. V trimming: 6 bases; J trimming: 2 bases; junction bases outside the gene matches: 18. The germline V gene encodes CDR1 SNHLY and CDR2 FYNNEI. The DNA for the CDR3 is TGTGCCAGCAGCCCGCGGAAGTCAGCCTTACTAGCGGGAGCCTACAATGAGCAGTTCTTC. Its protein is CASSPRKSALLAGAYNEQFF.

The chain couples TRBV14 to TRBJ2-5, with 7 nucleotides matching TRBD2. The CDR3 is 14 amino acids. Unmatched junction bases numbered 5, after V lost 5 bases and J lost 2 bases. The V gene's germline CDR1 is SGHDN and CDR2 FVKESK. This chain's CDR3 is CASSSGLDQETQYF. The CDR3 DNA reads TGTGCCAGCAGCTCCGGACTAGATCAAGAGACCCAGTACTTC.

The V gene is TRBV5-1, the J gene TRBJ1-2; D remains unclear. Deletions cut 4 bases from V and 0 bases from J, with 7 bases between. The CDR3 is 13 amino acids. Looked up from germline, CDR1 is SGHRS and CDR2 is YFSETQ. CDR3 residues: CASSIETNYGYTF. The CDR3 DNA reads as TGCGCCAGCAGCATAGAAACTAACTATGGCTACACCTTC.

The chain links TRBV7-9 to TRBJ2-1, with D perhaps TRBD2 (6 bases). CDR3 size: 15 residues. V was cut by 5 bases and J by 4 bases, with 15 bases left in between. Germline CDR1 SEHNR, CDR2 FQNEAQ (reference sequence). As DNA, the CDR3 is TGTGCCAGCAGCGGACCGGGACTCCGATACAATGAGCAGTTCTTC. Protein product: CASSGPGLRYNEQFF. Full variable domain (outside the CDR3, taken from reference TRBV7-9 and TRBJ2-1): DTGVSQNPRHKITKRGQNVTFRCDPISEHNRLYWYRQTLGQGPEFLTYFQNEAQLEKSRLLSDRFSAERPKGSFSTLEIQRTEQGDSAMYLCASSGPGLRYNEQFFGPGTRLTVL.

The chain links TRBV7-9 to TRBJ1-5; 7 bases agree with TRBD1. The CDR3 runs to 14 residues. V trimming: 6 bases; J trimming: 0 bases; junction bases outside the gene matches: 2. Germline CDR1 SEHNR, CDR2 FQNEAQ (reference sequence). The CDR3 reads CASSRDSSNQPQHF. Written as DNA, the CDR3 is TGTGCCAGCAGTCGGGACAGTAGCAATCAGCCCCAGCATTTT.

The chain joins TRBV11-2 to TRBJ1-1; TRBD1 might be the D (6 bases). Germline lookup yields CDR1 SGHAT and CDR2 FQNNGV. Between the trimmed V and J ends, which lost 3 bases and 0 bases, there was a span of 11 bases. CDR3 length: 15 residues. The CDR3 bases are TGTGCCAGCAGCTTCGGACAGAGGTTGAACACTGAAGCTTTCTTT. It codes for CASSFGQRLNTEAFF.

The chain couples TRBV19 to TRBJ2-1; possibly TRBD2 for D (6 bases). CDR1 is LNHDA, CDR2 SQIVND, per germline (reference sequence). V was trimmed by 3 bases and J by 0 bases, leaving 9 bases between them. The CDR3 extends over 15 amino acids. The CDR3 bases are TGTGCCAGTAGTATTCTCGGGAGCTCCTACAATGAGCAGTTCTTC. Its protein is CASSILGSSYNEQFF.

A note on this clone: A junction end diverges from the germline sequence, so it may reflect a read error. V gene TRBV10-3 combines with J gene TRBJ2-3; 8 bases agree with TRBD1. The germline V gene has CDR1 ENHRY and CDR2 SYGVKD. CDR3 length: 14 residues. CDR3 DNA sequence: TGTGCCATCAGCCAGACAGGGGTCACAGATGCGCAGTATTTT. Its protein product is CAISQTGVTDAQYF.

The genes are TRBV27 and TRBJ1-1, with TRBD1 as a possible D gene (5 bases). Between the trimmed V and J ends, which lost 0 bases and 1 base, there was a span of 6 bases. The germline CDR1 and CDR2 sequences are MNHEY and SMNVEV (reference sequence). The CDR3 is 14 amino acids. The DNA of the CDR3 is TGTGCCAGCAGTTTATCCAGGGCGAACACTGAAGCTTTCTTT. The encoded protein is CASSLSRANTEAFF.

The V and J genes are TRBV7-2 and TRBJ2-1, with 10 bases lining up with TRBD1. CDR1 and CDR2 from the germline V gene are SGHTA and FQGNSA. Trimming took 5 bases from V and 5 from J; bases not matched to a gene: 3. The CDR3 length is 14 residues. The DNA of the CDR3 is TGTGCCAGCAGCAAGGGACAGGGGAACAATGAGCAGTTCTTC. Translated, it gives CASSKGQGNNEQFF.

The chain couples TRBV5-1 to TRBJ2-7, with TRBD2 identical over 14 bases. The CDR3 extends over 17 amino acids. CDR1 SGHRS and CDR2 YFSETQ come from the germline V gene. V trimming: 2 bases; J trimming: 3 bases; junction bases outside the gene matches: 7. The CDR3 DNA reads TGCGCCAGCAGCTTTTTCGGGGGACTAGCGGGGGTCTACGAGCAGTACTTC. Its translation: CASSFFGGLAGVYEQYF. Together with reference TRBV5-1 and TRBJ2-7, the CDR3 gives the full variable domain: KAGVTQTPRYLIKTRGQQVTLSCSPISGHRSVSWYQQTPGQGLQFLFEYFSETQRNKGNFPGRFSGRQFSNSRSEMNVSTLELGDSALYLCASSFFGGLAGVYEQYFGPGTRLTVT.

V is TRBV28 and J is TRBJ2-1, with 8 positions matching TRBD2. The V gene end was trimmed by 5 bases and the J gene end by 9 bases; junction bases not matched to a gene: 6. Germline V gene sequence: CDR1 MDHEN, CDR2 SYDVKM. CDR3 size: 13 residues. The CDR3 DNA sequence: TGTGCCAGCAGTGCCGGGAGGGTGGGTGAGCAGTTCTTC. It yields the protein CASSAGRVGEQFF.

This chain links TRBV6-5 with TRBJ1-1, with 9 bases aligning to TRBD1. CDR1 and CDR2 from the germline V gene are MNHEY and SVGAGI. The V gene end was trimmed by 4 bases and the J gene end by 6 bases; junction bases not matched to a gene: 9. CDR3 length: 15 amino acids. The CDR3 sequence: CASSWGTGNRAEAFF. The CDR3 DNA is TGTGCCAGCAGTTGGGGGACAGGGAATCGGGCTGAAGCTTTCTTT.